A selection of T cell receptor beta chains follows, all from one sample in a study of technical replicates of blood from a handful of donors. Only in-frame clones appear in the TCRdb table, and some are missing; sequencing was by immunoSEQ multiplex PCR. The table has tens of thousands of clones, around 96% seen once. Sequences were obtained from PBMCs. The receptors were gathered from a human donor in good health. Some clones in this sample may be carry-over from other donors' samples. Each CDR3 is given with its conserved first and last residue. A D gene is named only where the DNA matches it firmly. Not all rows give a size; the values are once, few, many and, for expanded clones, a class.

j_call,v_call,d_call,clone_size,cdr3_aa,cdr3_nt
TRBJ2-4,TRBV7-6,-,-,CASSLAGAGRAKNIQYF,TGTGCCAGCAGCTTAGCAGGGGCAGGCAGAGCCAAAAACATTCAGTACTTC
TRBJ1-6,TRBV5-6,-,-,CASSLAFRGPDNSPLHF,TGTGCCAGCAGCTTGGCCTTCAGGGGCCCGGATAATTCACCCCTCCACTTT
TRBJ2-1,TRBV29-1,-,-,CSVDPRVGHEQFF,TGCAGCGTCGACCCGAGGGTAGGGCACGAGCAGTTCTTC
TRBJ2-2,TRBV4-1,TRBD2,-,CASSRLAGGNTGELFF,TGCGCCAGCAGCCGACTAGCGGGAGGAAACACCGGGGAGCTGTTTTTT
TRBJ2-7,TRBV6-6,TRBD1,-,CASSWGQGPYEQYF,TGTGCCAGCAGTTGGGGACAGGGGCCCTACGAGCAGTACTTC
TRBJ2-5,TRBV11-2,-,-,CASASPGGETQYF,TGTGCCAGCGCCTCCCCCGGCGGGGAGACCCAGTACTTC
TRBJ2-7,TRBV5-1,-,-,CASSGGPNYEQYF,TGCGCCAGCAGCGGAGGGCCCAACTACGAGCAGTACTTC
TRBJ2-1,TRBV7-2,-,-,CASAAEAASYNEQFF,TGTGCCAGCGCCGCCGAGGCGGCCTCCTACAATGAGCAGTTCTTC
TRBJ2-3,TRBV5-1,TRBD2,once,CASSLTAGVVDTQYF,TGCGCCAGCAGCTTGACGGCGGGGGTTGTAGATACGCAGTATTTT
TRBJ2-7,TRBV7-6,-,-,CASSWARGYEQYF,TGTGCCAGCAGCTGGGCCAGGGGCTACGAGCAGTACTTC
TRBJ1-2,TRBV2,-,-,CASRAGTHYGYTF,TGTGCCAGCAGAGCCGGGACTCACTATGGCTACACCTTC
TRBJ2-7,TRBV11-2,-,-,CASSPAGKRSYEQYF,TGTGCCAGCAGCCCTGCCGGGAAGCGGTCCTACGAGCAGTACTTC
TRBJ2-5,TRBV7-9,TRBD2,-,CASSLAVAGVETQYF,TGTGCCAGCAGCTTAGCGGTAGCGGGAGTGGAGACCCAGTACTTC
TRBJ2-1,TRBV5-1,TRBD2,-,CASSSKAGAHNEQFF,TGCGCCAGCAGCTCGAAAGCGGGAGCCCACAATGAGCAGTTCTTC
TRBJ2-7,TRBV4-3,TRBD2,-,CASSPGLVRTYEQYF,TGCGCCAGCAGCCCGGGACTAGTGAGGACCTACGAGCAGTACTTC
TRBJ1-1,TRBV2,TRBD1,-,CASSEGQWTEAFF,TGTGCCAGCAGTGAGGGACAGTGGACTGAAGCTTTCTTT
TRBJ2-6,TRBV5-8,-,-,CASSPGNSGANVLTF,TGTGCCAGCAGCCCAGGTAACTCTGGGGCCAACGTCCTGACTTTC
TRBJ1-6,TRBV5-1,-,-,CASSSNRDSPLHF,TGCGCCAGCAGCTCAAACAGGGATTCACCCCTCCACTTT
TRBJ2-2,TRBV6-1,TRBD2,-,CASSEMGGLLSGELFF,TGTGCCAGCAGTGAAATGGGGGGGTTATTGTCCGGGGAGCTGTTTTTT
TRBJ1-2,TRBV2,TRBD1,-,CASRDFRTGSYGYTF,TGTGCCAGCAGAGATTTCCGGACAGGGTCTTATGGCTACACCTTC
TRBJ1-5,TRBV2,-,-,CASSESAGLGNQPQHF,TGTGCCAGCAGTGAATCGGCGGGATTGGGAAATCAGCCCCAGCATTTT
TRBJ1-2,TRBV5-1,-,-,CASSLAGEGYTF,TGCGCCAGCAGCTTGGCAGGGGAAGGCTACACCTTC
TRBJ1-4,TRBV5-1,-,-,CASSPSGGDEKLFF,TGCGCCAGCAGCCCTTCCGGGGGGGACGAAAAACTGTTTTTT
TRBJ2-3,TRBV4-2,-,-,CASSQEAMQGSTDTQYF,TGTGCCAGCAGCCAAGAGGCCATGCAGGGAAGCACAGATACGCAGTATTTT
TRBJ2-3,TRBV11-2,TRBD2,-,CASSFTSGGARDTQYF,TGTGCCAGCAGCTTCACGAGCGGGGGGGCTCGAGATACGCAGTATTTT
TRBJ1-5,TRBV6-6,-,-,CASTRRGGNQPQHF,TGTGCCAGCACCCGCCGGGGAGGCAATCAGCCCCAGCATTTT
TRBJ2-7,TRBV5-5,-,-,CASSLVGGQGQYF,TGTGCCAGCAGCTTGGTGGGAGGTCAGGGGCAGTACTTC
TRBJ1-2,TRBV6-5,-,once,CASKPGDGFYGYTF,TGTGCCAGCAAGCCAGGGGACGGGTTCTATGGCTACACCTTC
TRBJ1-2,TRBV30,-,-,CAWAGVNYGYTF,TGTGCCTGGGCAGGGGTTAACTATGGCTACACCTTC
TRBJ2-7,TRBV6-5,TRBD1,-,CASRSGQGSSYEQYF,TGTGCCAGCAGGTCGGGACAGGGGAGCTCCTACGAGCAGTACTTC
TRBJ2-7,TRBV7-9,TRBD1,-,CASSSWDRSTYEQYF,TGTGCCAGCAGCTCATGGGACAGGAGCACCTACGAGCAGTACTTC
TRBJ2-5,TRBV11-1,TRBD2,-,CASRKRDGETQYF,TGTGCCAGCAGAAAGCGGGACGGAGAGACCCAGTACTTC
TRBJ2-7,TRBV7-6,TRBD2,-,CASSRIGTSGTQSSYEQYF,TGTGCCAGCAGCCGCATCGGGACTAGCGGGACTCAGAGCTCCTACGAGCAGTACTTC
TRBJ1-2,TRBV6-5,-,-,CASSYGATNYGYTF,TGTGCCAGCAGTTACGGGGCGACTAACTATGGCTACACCTTC
TRBJ1-6,TRBV11-2,TRBD1,-,CASSTHRGPLDSPLHF,TGTGCCAGCAGCACCCACAGGGGACCCTTGGATTCACCCCTCCACTTT
TRBJ1-2,TRBV6-5,TRBD1,-,CASRRGRGYGYTF,TGTGCCAGCCGGAGGGGGCGCGGCTATGGCTACACCTTC
TRBJ2-7,TRBV11-2,-,-,CASSMVVARSYEQYF,TGTGCCAGCAGCATGGTGGTAGCGCGCTCCTACGAGCAGTACTTC
TRBJ2-7,TRBV11-3,-,-,CASRLPLLGQALRGEQYF,TGTGCCAGCAGGCTCCCCCTCCTCGGGCAGGCCCTCCGGGGAGAGCAGTACTTC